This T cell receptor (beta chain) was captured in a study of OX40 agonist ivuxolimab in advanced cancers. About the study: With ivuxolimab, an agonistic anti-OX40 (CD134) antibody, patients were treated. People in dose escalation had one of these cancers: hepatocellular carcinoma, melanoma, renal cell or head and neck cancer.

Measured with immunoSEQ multiplex PCR; TCRdb has only the in-frame clones, and not every one. Of 60,000 to 75,000 clones in the sample, about 91% were seen once. The CDR3 has 14 residues. V shed 1 base and J 3 bases; nucleotides not matched to a gene: 1. From germline, CDR1 is SGHKS and CDR2 YYEKEE (reference sequence). The source is an adult with an advanced solid tumor such as melanoma, head and neck, liver or kidney cancer. The sample here was CD4+ or CD8+ T cells sorted from blood, taken in a trial of the OX40 agonist ivuxolimab. This sequence joins TRBV5-5 and TRBJ2-7, with 10 positions matching TRBD1. The CDR3 DNA reads as TGTGCCAGCAGCTTGTGGACAGGGGGCTACGAGCAGTACTTC. The encoded protein is CASSLWTGGYEQYF.